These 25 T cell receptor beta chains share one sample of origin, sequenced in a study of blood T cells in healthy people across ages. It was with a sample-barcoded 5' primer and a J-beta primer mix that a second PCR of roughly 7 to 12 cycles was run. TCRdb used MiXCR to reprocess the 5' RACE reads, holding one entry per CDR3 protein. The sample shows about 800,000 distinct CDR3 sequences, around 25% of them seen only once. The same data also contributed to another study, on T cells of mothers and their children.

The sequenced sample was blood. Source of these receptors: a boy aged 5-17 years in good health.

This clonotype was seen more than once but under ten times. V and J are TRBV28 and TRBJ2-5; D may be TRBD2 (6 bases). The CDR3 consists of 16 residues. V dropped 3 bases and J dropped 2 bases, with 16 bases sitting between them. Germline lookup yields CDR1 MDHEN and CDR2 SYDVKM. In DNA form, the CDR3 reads TGTGCCAGCAGTTTTTTGGGGGGTTATCCTCAAGAGACCCAGTACTTC. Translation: CASSFLGGYPQETQYF.

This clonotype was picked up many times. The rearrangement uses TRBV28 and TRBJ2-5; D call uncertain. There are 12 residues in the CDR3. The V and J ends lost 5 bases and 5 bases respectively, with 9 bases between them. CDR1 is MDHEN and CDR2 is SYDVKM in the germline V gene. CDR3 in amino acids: CASSGIRETQYF. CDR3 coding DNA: TGTGCCAGCAGTGGGATCAGGGAGACCCAGTACTTC.

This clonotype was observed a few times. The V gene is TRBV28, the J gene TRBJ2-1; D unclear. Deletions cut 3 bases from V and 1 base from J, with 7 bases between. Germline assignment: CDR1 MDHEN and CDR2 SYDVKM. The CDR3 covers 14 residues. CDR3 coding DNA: TGTGCCAGCAGTTTTGACGATTCCTACAATGAGCAGTTCTTC. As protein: CASSFDDSYNEQFF. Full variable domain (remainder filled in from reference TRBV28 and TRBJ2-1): DVKVTQSSRYLVKRTGEKVFLECVQDMDHENMFWYRQDPGLGLRLIYFSYDVKMKEKGDIPEGYSVSREKKERFSLILESASTNQTSMYLCASSFDDSYNEQFFGPGTRLTVL.

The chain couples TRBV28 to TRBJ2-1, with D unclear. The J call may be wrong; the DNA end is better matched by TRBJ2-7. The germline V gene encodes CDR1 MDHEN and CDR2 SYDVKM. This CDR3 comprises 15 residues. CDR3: CASTPADRTSYEQYF. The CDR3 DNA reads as TGTGCCAGCACCCCGGCGGACCGAACCTCCTACGAGCAGTACTTC.

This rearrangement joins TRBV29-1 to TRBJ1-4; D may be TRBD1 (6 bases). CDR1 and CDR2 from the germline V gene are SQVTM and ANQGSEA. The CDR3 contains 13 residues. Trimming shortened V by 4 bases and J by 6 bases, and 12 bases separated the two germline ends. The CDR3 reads CSVVSGVDEKLFF. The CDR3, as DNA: TGCAGCGTTGTTTCAGGGGTGGATGAAAAACTGTTTTTT. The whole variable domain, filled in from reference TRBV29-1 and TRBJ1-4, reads SAVISQKPSRDICQRGTSLTIQCQVDSQVTMMFWYRQQPGQSLTLIATANQGSEATYESGFVIDKFPISRPNLTFSTLTVSNMSPEDSSIYLCSVVSGVDEKLFFGSGTQLSVL.

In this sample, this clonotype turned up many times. CDR3 amino acids: CASSLGTENTEAFF. The CDR3 coding sequence is TGTGCCAGCAGTTTAGGGACAGAGAACACTGAAGCTTTCTTT. The gene calls are TRBV7-3 and TRBJ1-1; 7 bases fit TRBD1. The junction had 5 bases not matched to a gene; V was cut back by 6 bases and J by 1 base. CDR3 size: 14 residues. Germline CDR1 and CDR2: SGHTA and FQGTGA.

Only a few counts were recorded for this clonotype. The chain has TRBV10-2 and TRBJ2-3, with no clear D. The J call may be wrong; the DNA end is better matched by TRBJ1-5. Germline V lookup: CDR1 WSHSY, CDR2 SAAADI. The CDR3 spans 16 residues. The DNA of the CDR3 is TGCGCCAGCAGTGAAGGAGGCAGAATGCTCACAGATACGCAGCATTTT. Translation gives CASSEGGRMLTDTQHF.

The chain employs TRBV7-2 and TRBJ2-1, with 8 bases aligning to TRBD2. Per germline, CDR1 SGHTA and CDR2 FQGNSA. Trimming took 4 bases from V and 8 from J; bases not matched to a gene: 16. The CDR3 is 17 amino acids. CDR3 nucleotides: TGTGCCAGCAGCTCCGACTATCCGAAACTAGCGGCGGATGAGCAGTTCTTC. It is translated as CASSSDYPKLAADEQFF.

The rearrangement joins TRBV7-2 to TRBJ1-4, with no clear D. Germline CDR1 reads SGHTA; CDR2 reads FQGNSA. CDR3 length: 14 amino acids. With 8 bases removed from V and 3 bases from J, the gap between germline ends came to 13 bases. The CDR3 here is CASGVLEANEKLFF. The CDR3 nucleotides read TGTGCCAGCGGGGTTTTAGAGGCTAATGAAAAACTGTTTTTT.

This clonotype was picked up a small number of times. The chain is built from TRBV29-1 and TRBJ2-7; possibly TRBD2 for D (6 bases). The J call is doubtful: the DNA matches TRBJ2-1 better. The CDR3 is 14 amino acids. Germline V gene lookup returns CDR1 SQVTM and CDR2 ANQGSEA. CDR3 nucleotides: TGCAGCGTTGTCGCTAGCGAGGCTTACAATGAGCAGTTCTTC. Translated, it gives CSVVASEAYNEQFF.

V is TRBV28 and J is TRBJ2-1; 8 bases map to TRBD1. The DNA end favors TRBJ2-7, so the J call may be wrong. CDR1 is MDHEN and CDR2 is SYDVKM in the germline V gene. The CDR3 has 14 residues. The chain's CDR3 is CASRNRGTSYEQYF. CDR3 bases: TGTGCCAGCAGAAACAGGGGGACCTCCTACGAGCAGTACTTC.

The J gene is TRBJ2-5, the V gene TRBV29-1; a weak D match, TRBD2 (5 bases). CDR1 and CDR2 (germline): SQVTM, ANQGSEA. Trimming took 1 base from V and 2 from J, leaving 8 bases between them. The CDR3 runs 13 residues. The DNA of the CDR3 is TGCAGCGTTGAAGCCCCGGGGCAAGAGACCCAGTACTTC. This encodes CSVEAPGQETQYF.

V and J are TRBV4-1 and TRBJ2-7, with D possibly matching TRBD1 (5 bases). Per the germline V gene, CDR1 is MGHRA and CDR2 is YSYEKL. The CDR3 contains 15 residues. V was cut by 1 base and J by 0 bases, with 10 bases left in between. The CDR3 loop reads CASSQAWGSSYEQYF. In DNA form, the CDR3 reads TGCGCCAGCAGCCAAGCTTGGGGCAGCTCCTACGAGCAGTACTTC.

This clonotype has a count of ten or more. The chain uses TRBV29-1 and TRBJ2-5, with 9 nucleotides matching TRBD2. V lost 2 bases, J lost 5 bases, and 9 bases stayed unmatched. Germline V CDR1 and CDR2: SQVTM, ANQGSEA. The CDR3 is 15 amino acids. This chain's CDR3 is CSVETRAGGLETQYF. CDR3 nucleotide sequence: TGCAGCGTTGAAACCCGAGCGGGGGGATTGGAGACCCAGTACTTC.

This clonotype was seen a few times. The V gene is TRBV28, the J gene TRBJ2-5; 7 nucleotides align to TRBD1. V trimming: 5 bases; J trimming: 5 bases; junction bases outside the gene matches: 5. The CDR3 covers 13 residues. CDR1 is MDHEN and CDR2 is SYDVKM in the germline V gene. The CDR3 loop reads CASSRQGWETQYF. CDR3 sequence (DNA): TGTGCCAGCAGTCGACAGGGATGGGAGACCCAGTACTTC. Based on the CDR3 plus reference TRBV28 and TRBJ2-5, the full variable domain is DVKVTQSSRYLVKRTGEKVFLECVQDMDHENMFWYRQDPGLGLRLIYFSYDVKMKEKGDIPEGYSVSREKKERFSLILESASTNQTSMYLCASSRQGWETQYFGPGTRLLVL.

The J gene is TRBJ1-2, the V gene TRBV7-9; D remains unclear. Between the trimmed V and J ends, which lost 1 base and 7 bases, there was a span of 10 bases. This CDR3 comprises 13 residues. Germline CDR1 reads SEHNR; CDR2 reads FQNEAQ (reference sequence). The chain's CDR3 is CASSLDGLAGYTF. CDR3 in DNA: TGTGCCAGCAGCTTAGACGGGTTGGCTGGCTACACCTTC.

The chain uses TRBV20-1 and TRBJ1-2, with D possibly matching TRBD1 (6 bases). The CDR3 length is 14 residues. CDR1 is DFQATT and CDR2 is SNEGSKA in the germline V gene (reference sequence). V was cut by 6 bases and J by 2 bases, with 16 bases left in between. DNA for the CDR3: TGCAGTGCCCAAGCCCAACAGGGAAACTATGGCTACACCTTC. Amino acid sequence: CSAQAQQGNYGYTF.

The CDR3 region is CAISEGQGDEQYF. The CDR3, as DNA: TGTGCCATCAGTGAGGGACAGGGGGACGAGCAGTACTTC. The genes are TRBV10-3 and TRBJ2-7, with 10 positions matching TRBD1. With 2 bases clipped from V and 5 bases from J, the junction kept 0 bases outside the gene matches. The CDR3 runs to 13 residues. Germline V gene data show CDR1 as ENHRY and CDR2 as SYGVKD.

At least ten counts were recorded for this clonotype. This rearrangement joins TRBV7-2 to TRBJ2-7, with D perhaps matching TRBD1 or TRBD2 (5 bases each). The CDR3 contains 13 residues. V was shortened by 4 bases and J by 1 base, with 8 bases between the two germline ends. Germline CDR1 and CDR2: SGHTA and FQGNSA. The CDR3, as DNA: TGTGCCAGCAGCTGGGACGGATCCTACGAGCAGTACTTC. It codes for CASSWDGSYEQYF. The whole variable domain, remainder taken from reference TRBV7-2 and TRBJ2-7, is GAGVSQSPSNKVTEKGKDVELRCDPISGHTALYWYRQSLGQGLEFLIYFQGNSAPDKSGLPSDRFSAERTGGSVSTLTIQRTQQEDSAVYLCASSWDGSYEQYFGPGTRLTVT.

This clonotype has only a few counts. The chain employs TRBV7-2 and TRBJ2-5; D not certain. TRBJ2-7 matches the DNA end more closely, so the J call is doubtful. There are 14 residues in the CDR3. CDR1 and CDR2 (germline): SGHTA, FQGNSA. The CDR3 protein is CASSFPSSPYEQYF. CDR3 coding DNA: TGTGCCAGCAGCTTCCCATCATCTCCCTACGAGCAGTACTTC.

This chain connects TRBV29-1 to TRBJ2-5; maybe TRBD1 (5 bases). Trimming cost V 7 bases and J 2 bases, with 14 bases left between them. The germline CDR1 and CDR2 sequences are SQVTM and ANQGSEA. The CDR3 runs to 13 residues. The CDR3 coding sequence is TGCAGCGCTTTTACGACAGATCAAGAGACCCAGTACTTC. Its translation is CSAFTTDQETQYF.

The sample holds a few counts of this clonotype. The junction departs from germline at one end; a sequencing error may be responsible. For the CDR3, the DNA is TGTGCCGGCAGCTTAGGGGGGCTCATCTCCTACAATGAGCAGTTCTTC. It encodes CAGSLGGLISYNEQFF. This chain uses TRBV7-2 with TRBJ2-1; D may be TRBD1 or TRBD2 (6 bases each). CDR1 and CDR2 (germline): SGHTA, FQGNSA. The CDR3 spans 16 residues.

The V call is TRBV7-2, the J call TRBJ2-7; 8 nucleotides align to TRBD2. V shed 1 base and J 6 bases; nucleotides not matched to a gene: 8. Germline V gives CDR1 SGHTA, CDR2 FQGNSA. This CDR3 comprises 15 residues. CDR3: CASSLEAGGLSEQYF. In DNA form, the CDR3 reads TGTGCCAGCAGCTTAGAGGCGGGGGGCCTATCCGAGCAGTACTTC.

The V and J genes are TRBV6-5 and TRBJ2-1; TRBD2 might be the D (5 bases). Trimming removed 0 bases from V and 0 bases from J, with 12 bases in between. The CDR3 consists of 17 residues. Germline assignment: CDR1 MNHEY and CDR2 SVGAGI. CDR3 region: CASSYSSGIRSYNEQFF. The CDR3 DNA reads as TGTGCCAGCAGTTACTCAAGCGGAATACGCTCCTACAATGAGCAGTTCTTC.

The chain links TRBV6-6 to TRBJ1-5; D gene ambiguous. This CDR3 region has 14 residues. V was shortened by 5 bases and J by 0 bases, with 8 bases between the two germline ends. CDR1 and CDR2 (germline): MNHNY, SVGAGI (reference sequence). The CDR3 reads CASSPFYSNQPQHF. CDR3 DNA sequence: TGTGCCAGCAGTCCCTTCTATAGCAATCAGCCCCAGCATTTT.